Listed below are T cell receptor beta chains from one sample, sequenced in a study of beta chain features in type 1 diabetes. Libraries were prepared by immunoSEQ multiplex PCR; TCRdb keeps only in-frame clonotypes and omits some of them. The sample has fewer than 200,000 clones, roughly an eighth seen once. The sample comprised central memory CD4+ T cells from blood. Every receptor here comes from a woman aged 18-29 years in good health. The CDR3 runs from the conserved cysteine through the conserved F or W. The D gene is left open where the match is weak. Expanded clones get a size class; other rows say once, few or many, or leave the size out.

j_gene: TRBJ2-1; abundance: few; d_gene: TRBD2; v_gene: TRBV18; CDR3nt: TGTGCCAGCTCGTTTTCTAGCGGGAGGAACTACAATGAGCAGTTCTTC; CDR3aa: CASSFSSGRNYNEQFF
j_gene: TRBJ1-2; abundance: .; d_gene: .; v_gene: TRBV18; CDR3nt: TGTGCCAGCTCACCGGGGGCGGACAATGGCTACACCTTC; CDR3aa: CASSPGADNGYTF
j_gene: TRBJ2-5; abundance: few; d_gene: .; v_gene: TRBV4-3; CDR3nt: TGCGCCAGCAGCCAAGACAGGGAAAAGACCCAGTACTTC; CDR3aa: CASSQDREKTQYF
j_gene: TRBJ1-2; abundance: .; d_gene: TRBD1; v_gene: TRBV28; CDR3nt: TGTGCCAGCAGTTCATCCGGGACAGGGTCTCGTTTCCCCTTC; CDR3aa: CASSSSGTGSRFPF
j_gene: TRBJ2-3; abundance: .; d_gene: TRBD2; v_gene: TRBV10-3; CDR3nt: TGTGCCATCAGTGAGGGGAGAGGGACTAGTACGACAGATACGCAGTATTTT; CDR3aa: CAISEGRGTSTTDTQYF
j_gene: TRBJ2-1; abundance: few; d_gene: TRBD2; v_gene: TRBV18; CDR3nt: TGTGCCAGCTCACTGAGACTAGCGGGAGCCAATGAGCAGTTCTTC; CDR3aa: CASSLRLAGANEQFF
j_gene: TRBJ2-1; abundance: .; d_gene: TRBD2; v_gene: TRBV15; CDR3nt: TGTGCCACCAGCAGAGGAGTGCTAGCGGGAGCCAATGAGCAGTTCTTC; CDR3aa: CATSRGVLAGANEQFF
j_gene: TRBJ2-3; abundance: few; d_gene: TRBD1; v_gene: TRBV18; CDR3nt: TGTGCCAGCTCACCGACAGGGGTTGAGGCGCAGTATTTT; CDR3aa: CASSPTGVEAQYF
j_gene: TRBJ2-3; abundance: .; d_gene: TRBD2; v_gene: TRBV9; CDR3nt: TGTGCCAGCAGCGTCGGACTAGCGGGAGCCACAGATACGCAGTATTTT; CDR3aa: CASSVGLAGATDTQYF
j_gene: TRBJ1-2; abundance: .; d_gene: .; v_gene: TRBV19; CDR3nt: TGTGCCATCTCGGACTTGACTGGCTATGGCTACACCTTC; CDR3aa: CAISDLTGYGYTF
j_gene: TRBJ2-3; abundance: .; d_gene: .; v_gene: TRBV30; CDR3nt: TGTGCCTGGAGTGTAATTCGTCTCACAGATACGCAGTATTTT; CDR3aa: CAWSVIRLTDTQYF
j_gene: TRBJ2-1; abundance: few; d_gene: TRBD2; v_gene: TRBV14; CDR3nt: TGTGCCAGCAGCCAAGAGGGGGGGAGGGAGCAGTTCTTC; CDR3aa: CASSQEGGREQFF
j_gene: TRBJ1-2; abundance: .; d_gene: TRBD1; v_gene: TRBV7-9; CDR3nt: TGTGCCAGCAGCCCACAGGGGATCTATGGCTACACCTTC; CDR3aa: CASSPQGIYGYTF
j_gene: TRBJ1-2; abundance: few; d_gene: TRBD1; v_gene: TRBV25-1; CDR3nt: TGTGCCAGCAGTACAGGGGTTAAGGGCTACACCTTC; CDR3aa: CASSTGVKGYTF
j_gene: TRBJ2-7; abundance: many; d_gene: TRBD2; v_gene: TRBV30; CDR3nt: TGTGCCTGGAGTGTACTAGCGGGAGTCTACGAGCAGTACTTC; CDR3aa: CAWSVLAGVYEQYF
j_gene: TRBJ1-1; abundance: .; d_gene: .; v_gene: TRBV6-5; CDR3nt: TGTGCCAGCAGTTACAGTCGAAGCATGAACACTGAAGCTTTCTTT; CDR3aa: CASSYSRSMNTEAFF
j_gene: TRBJ2-3; abundance: few; d_gene: .; v_gene: TRBV2; CDR3nt: TGTGCCAGCACCAGGGCAACAGATACGCAGTATTTT; CDR3aa: CASTRATDTQYF
j_gene: TRBJ2-3; abundance: .; d_gene: .; v_gene: TRBV29-1; CDR3nt: TGCAGCGTTGATGCCCGGGACGGCGGGGGCACAGATACGCAGTATTTT; CDR3aa: CSVDARDGGGTDTQYF
j_gene: TRBJ2-1; abundance: few; d_gene: TRBD1; v_gene: TRBV19; CDR3nt: TGTGCCAGCGGGAACCGGGACAGGCCCTACAATGAGCAGTTCTTC; CDR3aa: CASGNRDRPYNEQFF
j_gene: TRBJ2-1; abundance: .; d_gene: TRBD1; v_gene: TRBV6-1; CDR3nt: TGTGCCAGCAGTACCGGGACAGGAAACAATGAGCAGTTCTTC; CDR3aa: CASSTGTGNNEQFF
j_gene: TRBJ2-7; abundance: few; d_gene: TRBD2; v_gene: TRBV9; CDR3nt: TGTGCCAGCAGCGTAGAGGCAGCGGGAAAAGCCTACGAGCAGTACTTC; CDR3aa: CASSVEAAGKAYEQYF
j_gene: TRBJ2-7; abundance: many; d_gene: TRBD2; v_gene: TRBV10-3; CDR3nt: TGTGCCATCAGTGCTACAGGGACTAGCCCGTACGAGCAGTACTTC; CDR3aa: CAISATGTSPYEQYF
j_gene: TRBJ1-5; abundance: .; d_gene: TRBD1; v_gene: TRBV28; CDR3nt: TGTGCCAGCACGTCCGGGACAGGGGTTCAGCCCCAGCATTTT; CDR3aa: CASTSGTGVQPQHF
j_gene: TRBJ2-7; abundance: .; d_gene: TRBD2; v_gene: TRBV6-5; CDR3nt: TGTGCCAGCAGCTCGGTCGGGGGGAGCTCCTACGAGCAGTACTTC; CDR3aa: CASSSVGGSSYEQYF
j_gene: TRBJ1-5; abundance: .; d_gene: TRBD1; v_gene: TRBV5-6; CDR3nt: TGTGCCAGCAGCCGTCGGACAGGGAGATTACGGAATCAGCCCCAGCATTTT; CDR3aa: CASSRRTGRLRNQPQHF
j_gene: TRBJ1-2; abundance: few; d_gene: .; v_gene: TRBV5-4; CDR3nt: TGTGCCAGCAGCTTGGATCGGTTCTATGGCTACACCTTC; CDR3aa: CASSLDRFYGYTF
j_gene: TRBJ1-4; abundance: .; d_gene: .; v_gene: TRBV28; CDR3nt: TGTGCCAGCAGCCCCGGAGTATCCAATGAAAAACTGTTTTTT; CDR3aa: CASSPGVSNEKLFF
j_gene: TRBJ2-6; abundance: .; d_gene: .; v_gene: TRBV7-3; CDR3nt: TGTGCCAGCAGCCCCGGAGGCCTGGGAGGGGCCAACGTCCTGACTTTC; CDR3aa: CASSPGGLGGANVLTF
j_gene: TRBJ2-7; abundance: few; d_gene: TRBD2; v_gene: TRBV28; CDR3nt: TGTGCCAGCAGAGGACTAGGAGGTTACGAGCAGTACTTC; CDR3aa: CASRGLGGYEQYF
j_gene: TRBJ2-5; abundance: .; d_gene: TRBD2; v_gene: TRBV4-1; CDR3nt: TGCGCCAGCAGCCCACGACTAGCGGGAGGGCAAGAGACCCAGTACTTC; CDR3aa: CASSPRLAGGQETQYF
j_gene: TRBJ2-7; abundance: few; d_gene: .; v_gene: TRBV7-8; CDR3nt: TGTGCCAGCAGCCTCGGACGACAGACCTACGAGCAGTACTTC; CDR3aa: CASSLGRQTYEQYF
j_gene: TRBJ1-2; abundance: few; d_gene: .; v_gene: TRBV5-6; CDR3nt: TGTGCCAGCAGCACGGGAGCTAACTATGGCTACACCTTC; CDR3aa: CASSTGANYGYTF
j_gene: TRBJ1-5; abundance: .; d_gene: .; v_gene: TRBV6-1; CDR3nt: TGTGCCAGCAGTGCGCTAGGCAATCAGCCCCAGCATTTT; CDR3aa: CASSALGNQPQHF
j_gene: TRBJ1-2; abundance: .; d_gene: TRBD1; v_gene: TRBV18; CDR3nt: TGTGCCAGCTCACCCAACCGACAGGGCAGAGATGGCTACACCTTC; CDR3aa: CASSPNRQGRDGYTF
j_gene: TRBJ2-1; abundance: few; d_gene: TRBD1; v_gene: TRBV19; CDR3nt: TGTGCCAGTAGTTTACAGGGGGCGATACAGAATGAGCAGTTCTTC; CDR3aa: CASSLQGAIQNEQFF
j_gene: TRBJ1-2; abundance: many; d_gene: TRBD1; v_gene: TRBV10-3; CDR3nt: TGTGCCTCCAGCGCTTCGACAGGGGGCAATGATGGCTACACCTTC; CDR3aa: CASSASTGGNDGYTF
j_gene: TRBJ2-5; abundance: few; d_gene: .; v_gene: TRBV10-3; CDR3nt: TGTGCCATCAGTGGGGGTCTAGCGTATCAAGAGACCCAGTACTTC; CDR3aa: CAISGGLAYQETQYF
j_gene: TRBJ1-4; abundance: .; d_gene: TRBD1; v_gene: TRBV23-1; CDR3nt: TGCGCCAGCAGTCAAGCGGGGACAGGGGGGACTGAAAAACTGTTTTTT; CDR3aa: CASSQAGTGGTEKLFF
j_gene: TRBJ2-2; abundance: .; d_gene: .; v_gene: TRBV29-1; CDR3nt: TGCAGCGTTGCGGACAGACCCGGGGAGCTGTTTTTT; CDR3aa: CSVADRPGELFF
j_gene: TRBJ2-3; abundance: .; d_gene: .; v_gene: TRBV5-6; CDR3nt: TGTGCCAGCAGCTCCTTGGGCGGGACAGACCTCGATACGCAGTATTTT; CDR3aa: CASSSLGGTDLDTQYF
j_gene: TRBJ2-1; abundance: many; d_gene: .; v_gene: TRBV29-1; CDR3nt: TGCAGCGTTGAACGAGGGTCGGGCAATGAGCAGTTCTTC; CDR3aa: CSVERGSGNEQFF
j_gene: TRBJ1-2; abundance: few; d_gene: TRBD1; v_gene: TRBV28; CDR3nt: TGTGCCAGCAGTTTATGGTCCGCCGGGACAGGGGACTATGGCTACACCTTC; CDR3aa: CASSLWSAGTGDYGYTF
j_gene: TRBJ2-7; abundance: few; d_gene: .; v_gene: TRBV13; CDR3nt: TGTGCCAGCAGCCCAACCGGGATCTCCTACGAGCAGTACTTC; CDR3aa: CASSPTGISYEQYF
j_gene: TRBJ1-1; abundance: .; d_gene: .; v_gene: TRBV7-2; CDR3nt: TGTGCCAGCAGCCCCGGGAGGAGGCAAAACACTGAAGCTTTCTTT; CDR3aa: CASSPGRRQNTEAFF